A selection of T cell receptor beta chains follows, all from one sample in a study of T cell responses to AZD1222 COVID-19 vaccine. Assay: immunoSEQ multiplex PCR; the TCRdb copy retains only in-frame clones and omits some. The data contain around 130,000 clones, over 90% of them singletons. Material: peripheral blood, obtained on day 0 of AZD1222 vaccination. These receptors were obtained from an adult in good health. Both conserved end residues are part of each CDR3. D genes are given only for firm matches. A clone size is listed for some rows: how often the clone was seen (once, few, many), or a class if it is expanded.

TRBJ2-7,-,TRBV2,-,TGTGCCACAATACAGGGGGGGTTCTCCTACGAGCAGTACTTC,CATIQGGFSYEQYF
TRBJ2-1,TRBD2,TRBV19,-,TGTGCCAGTAGTGATAGCGGGGGGGCTACGAATGAGCAGTTCTTC,CASSDSGGATNEQFF
TRBJ2-3,-,TRBV7-9,-,TGTGCCAGCAGCTTAAGTCGGACAGATACGCAGTATTTT,CASSLSRTDTQYF
TRBJ1-2,-,TRBV3-1/TRBV3-2,-,TGTGCCAGCAGCCAAGGTATTGGGCGCTATGGCTACACCTTC,CASSQGIGRYGYTF
TRBJ1-5,TRBD1,TRBV20-1,-,TGCAGTGCTAGTACAGGGGGCGGAGGGGGCAATCAGCCCCAGCATTTT,CSASTGGGGGNQPQHF
TRBJ1-3,-,TRBV6-6,-,TGTGCCAGCAGTTACCCTTGGGGTGACGCTGGAAACACCATATATTTT,CASSYPWGDAGNTIYF
TRBJ2-3,TRBD1,TRBV18,-,TGTGCCAGCTCCCGGGACAGGGGGGCAGATACGCAGTATTTT,CASSRDRGADTQYF
TRBJ1-1,-,TRBV27,-,TGTGCCAGCAGTTTATCTACGGGGAACATGAACACTGAAGCTTTCTTT,CASSLSTGNMNTEAFF
TRBJ1-1,-,TRBV18,-,TGTGCCAGCTCACCAAGGGGTAGCACTGAAGCTTTCTTT,CASSPRGSTEAFF
TRBJ1-1,-,TRBV10-3,-,TGTGCCATCAGGGAGAACACTGAAGCTTTCTTT,CAIRENTEAFF
TRBJ1-2,-,TRBV15,-,TGTGCCACCAGCACAGGGGTATATGGCTACACCTTC,CATSTGVYGYTF
TRBJ1-3,TRBD1,TRBV9,once,TGTGCCAGCAGTCCCGGACAGGGGGCGCGGGGAAACACCATATATTTT,CASSPGQGARGNTIYF
TRBJ2-2,-,TRBV5-1,-,TGCGCCAGCAGCGCCCAAACAGCGAACACCGGGGAGCTGTTTTTT,CASSAQTANTGELFF
TRBJ1-2,-,TRBV29-1,-,TGCAGCGTTGAAGATCCTTCCCGACGAGGCTACACCTTC,CSVEDPSRRGYTF
TRBJ1-2,-,TRBV7-8,once,TGTGCCAGCAGCTTAGCGGGAAAGGGGGTAGAATATGGCTACACCTTC,CASSLAGKGVEYGYTF
TRBJ1-1,-,TRBV29-1,-,TGCAGCGTTGAAGTGCGCGGGAATCTGCTCTTT,CSVEVRGNLLF
TRBJ1-6,-,TRBV4-1,-,TGCGCCAGCAGCCAAGGACCTGGAGGTGATTCACCCCTCCACTTT,CASSQGPGGDSPLHF
TRBJ2-1,-,TRBV7-8,-,TGTGCCAGCAGCCCCCTCGGCGTTGAGCAGTTCTTC,CASSPLGVEQFF
TRBJ1-2,TRBD1,TRBV2,once,TGTGCCAGCAGCCCCGACAGGGGGGACTATGGCTACACCTTC,CASSPDRGDYGYTF
TRBJ1-3,-,TRBV10-3,-,TGTGCCACCGAAGATGGGGTCTTTAGCTCTGGAAACACCATATATTTT,CATEDGVFSSGNTIYF
TRBJ2-6,TRBD1,TRBV7-9,-,TGTGCCAGCAGCCAGGGGGCTGGGGCCAACGTCCTGACTTTC,CASSQGAGANVLTF
TRBJ2-6,-,TRBV12-5,-,TGTGCTAGTGCCTCCGCGAGGCAGGGGCGATCTGGGGCCAACGTCCTGACTTTC,CASASARQGRSGANVLTF
TRBJ1-2,-,TRBV5-1,-,TGCGCCAGCAGCTTGGGCGGTGTTACTTATGGCTACACCTTC,CASSLGGVTYGYTF
TRBJ1-1,-,TRBV16,few,TGTGCCAGCAGCCAAGGATTAAACACTGAAGCTTTCTTT,CASSQGLNTEAFF
TRBJ1-3,-,TRBV7-9,-,TGTGCCAGCAGCCAAATCCAGGGGTACTCTGGAAACACCATATATTTT,CASSQIQGYSGNTIYF
TRBJ2-4,-,TRBV7-2,-,TGTGCCAGCAGCCCGGTTGAGGGGTTGGGAAACATTCAGTACTTC,CASSPVEGLGNIQYF
TRBJ2-2,TRBD1,TRBV5-1,-,TGCGCCAGTTCCGGGACAGCGAACACCGGGGAGCTGTTTTTT,CASSGTANTGELFF
TRBJ1-6,TRBD1,TRBV12-3/TRBV12-4,-,TGTGCCAGCAGGACAGGGTCGGGATCACCCCTCCACTTT,CASRTGSGSPLHF
TRBJ2-1,TRBD2,TRBV11-2,-,TGTGCCAGCAGCTTACATTGGCTAGCGGGGAAAATTTACAATGAGCAGTTCTTC,CASSLHWLAGKIYNEQFF
TRBJ2-5,-,TRBV18,-,TGTGCCAGCTCCGTACAGGGTAGGGAGACCCAGTACTTC,CASSVQGRETQYF
TRBJ2-7,TRBD2,TRBV5-1,-,TGCGCCAGCAGCACAACGGGGGGGCCTTACGAGCAGTACTTC,CASSTTGGPYEQYF
TRBJ1-1,TRBD1,TRBV18,-,TGTGCCAGCTCATCGGGACAGACGAACACTGAAGCTTTCTTT,CASSSGQTNTEAFF
TRBJ1-1,TRBD1,TRBV10-3,-,TGTGCCATCGGGCGACAGGGGAACACTGAAGCTTTCTTT,CAIGRQGNTEAFF
TRBJ2-2,TRBD1,TRBV2,-,TGTGCCAGCAGAGGGACAGGGAACACCGGGGAGCTGTTTTTT,CASRGTGNTGELFF
TRBJ1-6,-,TRBV10-3,-,TGTGCCATCAGTGAGGGACTACAGGGAAACTTAGCACCCCTCCACTTT,CAISEGLQGNLAPLHF
TRBJ2-7,-,TRBV5-6,-,TGTGCCAGCAGCTTGGAGGTCAGGGGAATCGACGAGCAGTACTTC,CASSLEVRGIDEQYF
TRBJ2-5,-,TRBV29-1,-,TGCAGCGTGGAGGACGGAGTTGGGCAGACCCAGTACTTC,CSVEDGVGQTQYF
TRBJ1-2,-,TRBV28,-,TGTGCCAGCAGTTTGCCGCAGGTTTTCTTCTATGGCTACACCTTC,CASSLPQVFFYGYTF
TRBJ2-7,-,TRBV7-2,-,TGTGCCAGCAGCCCCTCCGGGCCCTACGAGCAGTACTTC,CASSPSGPYEQYF
TRBJ1-4,-,TRBV9,-,TGTGCCAGCAGCAGGGACGGGAATGAAAAACTGTTTTTT,CASSRDGNEKLFF
TRBJ2-5,-,TRBV5-1,-,TGCGCCAGCAGCCTGGTCAGCCCCCGATCGACCCAGTACTTC,CASSLVSPRSTQYF
TRBJ1-2,-,TRBV7-2,-,TGTGCCAGCACTAGGCAGGACTATGGCTACACCTTC,CASTRQDYGYTF
TRBJ2-5,TRBD2,TRBV9,-,TGTGCCAGCAGCCTCCCCTCTAGCGGGGAATACCAAGAGACCCAGTACTTC,CASSLPSSGEYQETQYF
TRBJ2-7,-,TRBV11-2,-,TGTGCCAGCAGCTTAGATGGGAGGCCCCGGATGGGGGAGCAGTACTTC,CASSLDGRPRMGEQYF
TRBJ1-6,-,TRBV7-9,-,TGTGCCAGCAGCTTAGCAGGGTTCAGATCACCCCTCCACTTT,CASSLAGFRSPLHF
TRBJ1-6,-,TRBV12-5,-,TGTGCTAGTGGTTTGGGGGCTGAGGGTTCACCCCTCCACTTT,CASGLGAEGSPLHF
TRBJ2-2,TRBD2,TRBV7-9,-,TGTGCCAGCAGCATCCTAGCGGGGGGAAATGGCGGGGAGCTGTTTTTT,CASSILAGGNGGELFF
TRBJ2-3,TRBD1,TRBV10-3,-,TGTGCCATCAGTGAGGGGCCTCGGACAGGGAACACAGATACGCAGTATTTT,CAISEGPRTGNTDTQYF
TRBJ2-1,TRBD2,TRBV5-4,-,TGTGCCAGCAGCGGACGCGGCGGGGGGGCAGATGAGCAGTTCTTC,CASSGRGGGADEQFF
TRBJ1-5,-,TRBV4-1,-,TGCGCCAGCAGCCAAGTAGGCCGCGTGGGACTCAATCAGCCCCAGCATTTT,CASSQVGRVGLNQPQHF
TRBJ1-2,TRBD1,TRBV5-6,-,TGTGCCAGCAGCTTGGCCCACACAGGGGCCATCCGCATTAGCTATGGCTACACCTTC,CASSLAHTGAIRISYGYTF
TRBJ1-2,-,TRBV5-1,-,TGCGCCAGCACTGACCCCCAAGGGTTCTCCTATGGCTACACCTTC,CASTDPQGFSYGYTF
TRBJ2-2,TRBD1,TRBV5-4,-,TGTGCCAGCAGCTTCAGGGGGTTGAACACCGGGGAGCTGTTTTTT,CASSFRGLNTGELFF
TRBJ1-6,-,TRBV19,-,TGTGCCAGTAGTATGGCGGGTGAGAATTCACCCCTCCACTTT,CASSMAGENSPLHF
TRBJ2-2,-,TRBV18,once,TGTGCCAGCTCAGCACAAGGCAGCGGGTTAAACACCGGGGAGCTGTTTTTT,CASSAQGSGLNTGELFF
TRBJ2-1,TRBD2,TRBV29-1,-,TGCAGCGTTGAGGGACTAGCGGGGGGGCCACACAATGAGCAGTTCTTC,CSVEGLAGGPHNEQFF
TRBJ2-5,-,TRBV18,-,TGTGCCAGCTCCCGAGCCGGCCAAGAGACCCAGTACTTC,CASSRAGQETQYF
TRBJ1-2,-,TRBV7-9,-,TGTGCCAGCAGCTTAACCCCATGGGAAACCAACTATGGCTACACCTTC,CASSLTPWETNYGYTF
TRBJ2-5,-,TRBV5-6,-,TGTGCCAGCAGAAATCGAAAGGCGGAACAGACCCAGTACTTC,CASRNRKAEQTQYF